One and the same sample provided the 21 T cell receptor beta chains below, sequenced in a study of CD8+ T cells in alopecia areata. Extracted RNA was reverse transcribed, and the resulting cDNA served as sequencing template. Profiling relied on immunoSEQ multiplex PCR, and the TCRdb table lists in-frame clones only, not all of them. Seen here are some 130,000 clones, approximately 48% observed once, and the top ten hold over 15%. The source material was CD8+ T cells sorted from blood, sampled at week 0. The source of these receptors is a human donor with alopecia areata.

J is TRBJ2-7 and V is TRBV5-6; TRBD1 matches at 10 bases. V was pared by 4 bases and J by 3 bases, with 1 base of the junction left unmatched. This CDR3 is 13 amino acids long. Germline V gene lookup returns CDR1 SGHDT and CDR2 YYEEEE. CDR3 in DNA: TGTGCCAGCAGCGGGGACAGGGGCTACGAGCAGTACTTC. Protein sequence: CASSGDRGYEQYF.

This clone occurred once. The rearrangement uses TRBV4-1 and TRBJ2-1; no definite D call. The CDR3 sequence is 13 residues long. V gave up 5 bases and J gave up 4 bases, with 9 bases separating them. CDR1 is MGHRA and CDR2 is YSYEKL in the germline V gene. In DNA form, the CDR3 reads TGCGCCAGCAGCTCTCCTGGGTACAATGAGCAGTTCTTC. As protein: CASSSPGYNEQFF.

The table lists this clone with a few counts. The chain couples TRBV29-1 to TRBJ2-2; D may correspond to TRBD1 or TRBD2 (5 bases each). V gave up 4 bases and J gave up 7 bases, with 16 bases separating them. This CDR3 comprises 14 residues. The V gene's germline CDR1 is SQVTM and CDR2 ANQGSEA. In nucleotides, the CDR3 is TGCAGCGTTGGGGACCGACGAGCCTACGGGGAGCTGTTTTTT. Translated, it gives CSVGDRRAYGELFF.

The CDR3, as DNA: TGCGCCAGCAGTCAATCAGGACAGGGGTCTGGGGCCAACGTCCTGACTTTC. It encodes CASSQSGQGSGANVLTF. This chain links TRBV23-1 with TRBJ2-6; 9 bases line up with TRBD1. TRBV23-1 is an open reading frame, and its role is uncertain. Losses at the gene ends were 0 bases for V and 1 base for J; bases not matched to a gene: 1. CDR3 length: 17 amino acids.

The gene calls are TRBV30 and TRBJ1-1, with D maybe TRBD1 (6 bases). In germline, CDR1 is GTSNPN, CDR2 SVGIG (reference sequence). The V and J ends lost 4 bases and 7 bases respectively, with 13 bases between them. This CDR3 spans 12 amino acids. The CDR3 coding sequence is TGTGCCTGGAATGTTGGCAGGGGTGAAGCTTTCTTT. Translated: CAWNVGRGEAFF.

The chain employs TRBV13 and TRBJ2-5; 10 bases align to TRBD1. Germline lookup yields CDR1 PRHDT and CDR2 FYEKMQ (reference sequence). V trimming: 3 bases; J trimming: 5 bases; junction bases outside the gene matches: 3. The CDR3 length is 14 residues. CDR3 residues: CASSLTGGRETQYF. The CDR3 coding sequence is TGTGCCAGCAGCTTGACAGGGGGCAGGGAGACCCAGTACTTC.

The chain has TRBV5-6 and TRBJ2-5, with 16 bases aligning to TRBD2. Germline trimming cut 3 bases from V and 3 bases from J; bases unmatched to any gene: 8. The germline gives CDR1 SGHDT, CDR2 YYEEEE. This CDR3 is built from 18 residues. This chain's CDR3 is CASSSGLAGGPDKETQYF. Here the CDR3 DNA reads TGTGCCAGCAGCTCGGGACTAGCGGGGGGGCCGGATAAAGAGACCCAGTACTTC. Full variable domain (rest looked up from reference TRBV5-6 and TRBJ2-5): DAGVTQSPTHLIKTRGQQVTLRCSPKSGHDTVSWYQQALGQGPQFIFQYYEEEERQRGNFPDRFSGHQFPNYSSELNVNALLLGDSALYLCASSSGLAGGPDKETQYFGPGTRLLVL.

The CDR3 spells CSVRTREHSTEAFF. CDR3 nucleotides: TGCAGCGTTAGAACTCGGGAACATTCCACTGAAGCTTTCTTT. The chain recombines TRBV29-1 with TRBJ1-1; D remains ambiguous. The germline gives CDR1 SQVTM, CDR2 ANQGSEA. V lost 5 bases to trimming and J lost 4 bases, with 17 bases between them. The CDR3 is 14 amino acids.

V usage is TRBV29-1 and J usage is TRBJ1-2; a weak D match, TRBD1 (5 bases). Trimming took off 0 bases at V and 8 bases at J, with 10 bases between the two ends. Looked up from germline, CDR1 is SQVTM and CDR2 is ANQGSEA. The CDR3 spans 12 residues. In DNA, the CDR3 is TGCAGCGTTGAAGAATCAGGGTTGGGCTACACCTTC. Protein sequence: CSVEESGLGYTF. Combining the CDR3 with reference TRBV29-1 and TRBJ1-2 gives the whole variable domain SAVISQKPSRDICQRGTSLTIQCQVDSQVTMMFWYRQQPGQSLTLIATANQGSEATYESGFVIDKFPISRPNLTFSTLTVSNMSPEDSSIYLCSVEESGLGYTFGSGTRLTVV.

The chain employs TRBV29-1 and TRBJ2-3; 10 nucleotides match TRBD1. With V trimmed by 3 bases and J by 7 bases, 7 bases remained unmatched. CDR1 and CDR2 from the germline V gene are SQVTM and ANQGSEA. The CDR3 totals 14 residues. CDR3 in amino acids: CSVEGTGERNTQYF. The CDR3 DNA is TGCAGCGTTGAGGGGACAGGGGAAAGGAATACGCAGTATTTT.

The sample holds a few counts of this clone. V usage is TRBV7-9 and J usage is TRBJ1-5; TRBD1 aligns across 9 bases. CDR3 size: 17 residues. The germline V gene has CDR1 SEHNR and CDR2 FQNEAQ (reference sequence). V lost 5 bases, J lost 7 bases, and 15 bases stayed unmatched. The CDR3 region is CASSRTGAPNRNQPQHF. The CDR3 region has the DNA TGTGCCAGCAGCCGGACAGGGGCGCCTAACCGGAACCAGCCCCAGCATTTT.

The CDR3 DNA is TGTGCCAGCAGCCTTGGAGATTACGAGCAGTACTTC. This gives the protein CASSLGDYEQYF. The V and J genes are TRBV9 and TRBJ2-7; no clear D. The CDR3 covers 12 residues. The V end lost 4 bases, the J end lost 4 bases, and 9 bases lay between the germline ends. Germline values: CDR1 SGDLS, CDR2 YYNGEE.

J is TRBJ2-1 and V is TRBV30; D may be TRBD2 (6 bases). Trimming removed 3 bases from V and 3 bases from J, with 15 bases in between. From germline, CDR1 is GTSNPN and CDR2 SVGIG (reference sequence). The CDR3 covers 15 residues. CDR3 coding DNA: TGTGCCTGGAGGCCCGACGGGGGTCGCTACAATGAGCAGTTCTTC. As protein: CAWRPDGGRYNEQFF.

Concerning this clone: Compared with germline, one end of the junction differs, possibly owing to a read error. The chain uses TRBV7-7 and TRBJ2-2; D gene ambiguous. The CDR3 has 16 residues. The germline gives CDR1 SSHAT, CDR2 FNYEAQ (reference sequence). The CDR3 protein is CASSPPGPFTTGELFF. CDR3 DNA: TGTGCTAGCAGCCCACCCGGACCCTTTACCACCGGGGAGCTGTTTTTT.

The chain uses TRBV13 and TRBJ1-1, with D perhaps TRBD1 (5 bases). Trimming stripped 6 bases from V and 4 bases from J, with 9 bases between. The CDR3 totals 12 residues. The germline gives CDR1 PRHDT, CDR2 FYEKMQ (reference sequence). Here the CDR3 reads CASSGGATEAFF. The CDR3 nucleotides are TGTGCCAGCAGTGGGGGAGCCACTGAAGCTTTCTTT.

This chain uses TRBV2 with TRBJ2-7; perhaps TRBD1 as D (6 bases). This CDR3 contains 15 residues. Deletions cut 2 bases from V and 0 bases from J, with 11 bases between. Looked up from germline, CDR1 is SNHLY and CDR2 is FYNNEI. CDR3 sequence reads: CASSEPRDNSYEQYF. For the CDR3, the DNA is TGTGCCAGCAGTGAACCCCGGGACAACTCCTACGAGCAGTACTTC. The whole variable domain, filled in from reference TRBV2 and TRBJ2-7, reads EPEVTQTPSHQVTQMGQEVILRCVPISNHLYFYWYRQILGQKVEFLVSFYNNEISEKSEIFDDQFSVERPDGSNFTLKIRSTKLEDSAMYFCASSEPRDNSYEQYFGPGTRLTVT.

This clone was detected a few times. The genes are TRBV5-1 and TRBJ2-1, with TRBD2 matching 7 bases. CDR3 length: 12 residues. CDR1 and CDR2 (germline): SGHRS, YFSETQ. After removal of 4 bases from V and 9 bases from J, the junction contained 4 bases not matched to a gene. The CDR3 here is CASSLKRGEQFF. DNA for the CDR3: TGCGCCAGCAGCCTCAAGCGGGGTGAGCAGTTCTTC.

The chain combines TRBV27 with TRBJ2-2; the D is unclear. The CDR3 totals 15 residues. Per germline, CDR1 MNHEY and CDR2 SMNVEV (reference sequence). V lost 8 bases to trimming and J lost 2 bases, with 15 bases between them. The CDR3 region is CASHDRQANTGELFF. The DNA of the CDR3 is TGTGCCAGCCACGATCGGCAGGCCAACACCGGGGAGCTGTTTTTT.

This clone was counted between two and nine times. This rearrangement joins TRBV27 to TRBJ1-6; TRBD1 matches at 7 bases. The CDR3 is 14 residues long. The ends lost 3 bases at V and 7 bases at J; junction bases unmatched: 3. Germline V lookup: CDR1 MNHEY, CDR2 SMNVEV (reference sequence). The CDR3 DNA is TGTGCCAGCAGTTTCGACAGGGCCAATTCACCCCTCCACTTT. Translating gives CASSFDRANSPLHF.

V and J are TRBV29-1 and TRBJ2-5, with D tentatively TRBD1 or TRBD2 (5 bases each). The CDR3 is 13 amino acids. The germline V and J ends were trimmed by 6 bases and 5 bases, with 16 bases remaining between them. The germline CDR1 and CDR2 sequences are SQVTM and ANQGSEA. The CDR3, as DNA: TGCAGCGTATACAGGCCTGGGGAGGAGACCCAGTACTTC. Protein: CSVYRPGEETQYF.

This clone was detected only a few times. The CDR3 DNA sequence: TGTGCCAGCAGCTTAGGCGGGGAAGAGACCCAGTACTTC. Encoded protein: CASSLGGEETQYF. The chain is built from TRBV7-2 and TRBJ2-5; the D gene is possibly TRBD2 (6 bases). Trimming took off 1 base at V and 3 bases at J, with 6 bases between the two ends. CDR3 length: 13 residues. The germline V gene encodes CDR1 SGHTA and CDR2 FQGNSA. The full variable domain, with the rest looked up from reference TRBV7-2 and TRBJ2-5, is GAGVSQSPSNKVTEKGKDVELRCDPISGHTALYWYRQSLGQGLEFLIYFQGNSAPDKSGLPSDRFSAERTGGSVSTLTIQRTQQEDSAVYLCASSLGGEETQYFGPGTRLLVL.